The source of this T cell receptor beta chain is a study of graft-versus-host responses after intestinal transplantation. About the study: Recipients uniformly received anti-thymocyte globulin induction, followed by tacrolimus and steroids for about three years. Study-wide points: Investigators detected GvH clones in recipient marrow, with some emerging earlier in ileum or blood. Peak GvH clone levels in circulation were associated with early post-transplant HvG declines. Allograft clonal ratios (graft-versus-host to host-versus-graft) were high in patients who had graft-donor T cell macrochimerism.

Turning to this clone: The antigen is not known.

Clones were sequenced by immunoSEQ multiplex PCR, and TCRdb holds only the in-frame ones, with some missing. The data contain approximately 33,000 clones, around 85% of them singletons. The sequence was collected from a human donor who received an intestinal transplant. The sample consisted of unstimulated CD8+ T cells sorted from spleen or lymph node cells, taken before intestinal transplant.

The CDR3 sequence: CASWGGPPYEQYF. CDR3 nucleotide sequence: TGTGCCAGTTGGGGGGGGCCCCCTTACGAGCAGTACTTC. This sequence joins TRBV19 and TRBJ2-5; TRBD2 might be the D (7 bases). The J call may not be correct, given that the DNA end is closer to TRBJ2-7. CDR3 length: 13 residues. CDR1 and CDR2 from the germline V gene are LNHDA and SQIVND (reference sequence).